These T cell receptor beta chains were read from a single sample in a study of blood T cell repertoires in COVID-19. Data came from immunoSEQ multiplex PCR; TCRdb stores just in-frame clones and leaves some out. This repertoire shows about 130,000 clones, around 79% found once; its top ten account for about 5%. The sequenced sample was peripheral blood. The receptors shown here come from a woman aged 70 to 79 with COVID-19, enrolled during active disease. Both conserved end residues are part of each CDR3. A D gene is named only where the DNA matches it firmly. Clone size is stated in some rows and not others, as once, few, many or a class when expanded.

clone_size j_call d_call v_call cdr3_aa cdr3_nt
few TRBJ1-2 TRBD1 TRBV2 CASRGTGATYGYTF TGTGCCAGCAGGGGGACAGGGGCGACCTATGGCTACACCTTC
few TRBJ2-3 TRBD2 TRBV6-5 CASITSGGTDTQYF TGTGCCAGCATTACTAGCGGGGGCACAGATACGCAGTATTTT
once TRBJ1-1 - TRBV30 CAWSAGLLSEAFF TGTGCCTGGAGTGCGGGTCTTCTTTCCGAAGCTTTCTTT
- TRBJ1-1 - TRBV5-1 CASSPGWETEAFF TGCGCCAGCAGCCCGGGATGGGAAACTGAAGCTTTCTTT
- TRBJ1-4 - TRBV5-6 CASSTLGGDREKLFF TGTGCCAGCAGCACACTTGGAGGGGATAGGGAAAAACTGTTTTTT
- TRBJ1-3 - TRBV12-3/TRBV12-4 CASSSGVGNTIYF TGTGCCAGCAGTTCGGGTGTAGGAAACACCATATATTTT
once TRBJ2-2 TRBD2 TRBV18 CASSPPPSGGVNTGELFF TGTGCCAGCTCACCACCGCCTAGCGGGGGAGTCAACACCGGGGAGCTGTTTTTT
- TRBJ2-7 - TRBV7-9 CASSSLRGDSYEQYF TGTGCCAGCAGCTCTCTTCGGGGTGACTCCTACGAGCAGTACTTC
- TRBJ2-2 - TRBV28 CASQGTNTGELFF TGTGCCAGCCAGGGGACAAACACCGGGGAGCTGTTTTTT
- TRBJ2-2 TRBD1 TRBV7-2 CASSTGQAGELFF TGTGCCAGCAGCACCGGACAGGCCGGGGAGCTGTTTTTT
once TRBJ2-3 TRBD2 TRBV3-1/TRBV3-2 CASRLAGSYTDTQYF TGTGCCAGCCGACTAGCGGGGTCCTACACAGATACGCAGTATTTT
- TRBJ1-1 TRBD1 TRBV29-1 CSVVRDSSGTEAFF TGCAGCGTGGTCCGGGACAGTAGCGGCACTGAAGCTTTCTTT
- TRBJ1-4 TRBD1 TRBV9 CASIYGTGGRGGNEKLFF TGTGCCAGCATCTACGGGACAGGGGGCCGTGGTGGGAATGAAAAACTGTTTTTT
- TRBJ1-1 - TRBV15 CATLRQANTEAFF TGTGCCACCCTTAGACAGGCCAACACTGAAGCTTTCTTT
- TRBJ1-1 TRBD1 TRBV6-2/TRBV6-3 CASSDRGHEAFF TGTGCCAGCAGTGACAGGGGGCACGAAGCTTTCTTT
- TRBJ1-3 - TRBV30 CAWSVGHIGNTIYF TGTGCCTGGAGTGTTGGGCATATTGGAAACACCATATATTTT
- TRBJ1-5 TRBD1 TRBV20-1 CSASDWEQGALNQPQHF TGCAGTGCTAGTGATTGGGAACAGGGGGCTCTAAATCAGCCCCAGCATTTT
- TRBJ2-1 TRBD2 TRBV9 CASSASGTSGYNEQFF TGTGCCAGCAGCGCCTCCGGGACTAGCGGGTACAATGAGCAGTTCTTC
few TRBJ2-4 - TRBV30 CAWSDSLLKNIQYF TGTGCCTGGAGCGATAGCCTTCTCAAAAACATTCAGTACTTC
- TRBJ2-7 TRBD1 TRBV6-5 CASSSGTGRMSEQYF TGTGCCAGCAGTTCCGGGACAGGAAGGATGAGTGAGCAGTACTTC
few TRBJ2-7 TRBD2 TRBV7-2 CASSLEGLAVYKSSYEQYF TGTGCCAGCAGCCTGGAGGGACTAGCGGTGTATAAAAGCTCCTACGAGCAGTACTTC
- TRBJ2-3 TRBD2 TRBV5-4 CASRRTRMADTQYF TGTGCCAGCAGAAGGACTAGAATGGCAGATACGCAGTATTTT
- TRBJ2-3 TRBD2 TRBV6-5 CASRTSGTDTQYF TGTGCCAGCAGAACTAGCGGCACAGATACGCAGTATTTT
- TRBJ1-1 TRBD1 TRBV5-4 CASSRGTGTKGGTEAFF TGTGCCAGCAGTCGGGGGACAGGCACTAAGGGGGGCACTGAAGCTTTCTTT
- TRBJ1-6 - TRBV18 CASSLGGAYNSPLHF TGTGCCAGCTCACTCGGGGGGGCCTACAATTCACCCCTCCACTTT
few TRBJ1-2 - TRBV11-2 CASSLATDYGYTF TGTGCCAGCAGCTTAGCCACTGACTATGGCTACACCTTC
few TRBJ1-6 TRBD1 TRBV30 CAWRGQGRSPLHF TGTGCCTGGAGGGGACAGGGAAGGTCACCCCTCCACTTT
- TRBJ1-2 - TRBV24-1 CATSDTGNYGYTF TGTGCCACCAGTGATACAGGGAACTATGGCTACACCTTC
- TRBJ2-3 - TRBV7-9 CASRGGSSTDTQYF TGTGCCAGCAGGGGGGGTTCTAGCACAGATACGCAGTATTTT
few TRBJ1-6 - TRBV19 CASSPRGGRIGHSPLHF TGTGCCAGTAGTCCCCGGGGGGGGCGCATTGGTCATTCACCCCTCCACTTT
- TRBJ1-2 - TRBV27 CASSTTEGAGYTF TGTGCCAGCAGCACTACCGAAGGGGCTGGCTACACCTTC
- TRBJ1-2 TRBD1 TRBV5-6 CASMRGDRGYNGYTF TGTGCCAGCATGCGGGGGGACAGGGGTTACAATGGCTACACCTTC
- TRBJ2-7 - TRBV2 CASRRSGLGYEQYF TGTGCCAGCAGACGATCGGGACTCGGATACGAGCAGTACTTC
- TRBJ2-1 TRBD1 TRBV24-1 CATSDRGTGGDNEQFF TGTGCCACCAGTGATAGGGGGACAGGAGGGGACAATGAGCAGTTCTTC
- TRBJ1-6 TRBD1 TRBV30 CAWSSQRTGGTNSPLHF TGTGCCTGGAGTTCCCAAAGGACAGGGGGTACTAATTCACCCCTCCACTTT
- TRBJ2-1 - TRBV7-9 CASSLGVAALQGHNEQFF TGTGCCAGCAGCTTAGGAGTCGCGGCTCTTCAGGGGCACAATGAGCAGTTCTTC
- TRBJ2-7 - TRBV14 CASSQELGGEQYF TGTGCCAGCAGCCAAGAGTTAGGGGGCGAGCAGTACTTC
- TRBJ1-2 - TRBV4-2 CASSQDLTENYGYTF TGTGCCAGCAGCCAAGATCTTACAGAAAACTATGGCTACACCTTC
- TRBJ2-3 - TRBV6-4 CVSSDSGATDTQYF TGTGTCAGCAGTGATAGCGGAGCCACAGATACGCAGTATTTT
- TRBJ2-7 - TRBV29-1 CSVEVARYEQYF TGCAGCGTTGAGGTAGCGCGATACGAGCAGTACTTC
- TRBJ1-1 - TRBV9 CASSLSMRLSDTEAFF TGTGCCAGCAGCCTATCAATGAGGTTATCGGACACTGAAGCTTTCTTT
- TRBJ2-1 TRBD2 TRBV24-1 CATSDYASGGRTYNEQFF TGTGCCACCAGTGATTACGCTAGCGGGGGTAGGACCTACAATGAGCAGTTCTTC
- TRBJ2-3 - TRBV2 CASRDYLTTDTQYF TGTGCCAGCAGGGACTACCTTACCACAGATACGCAGTATTTT
- TRBJ2-2 TRBD2 TRBV28 CASSLTSVGVAGELFF TGTGCCAGCAGTTTGACTAGCGTAGGGGTAGCCGGGGAGCTGTTTTTT
- TRBJ1-2 - TRBV24-1 CATSANDRILGGYTF TGTGCCACCAGTGCCAATGACAGAATCCTCGGAGGCTACACCTTC
once TRBJ2-5 TRBD1 TRBV24-1 CATSGRDRVGETQHF TGTGCCACCAGTGGCCGGGACAGGGTTGGCGAGACCCAGCACTTC
- TRBJ2-3 - TRBV5-4 CASSFGTDTQYF TGTGCCAGCAGCTTCGGCACAGATACGCAGTATTTT
- TRBJ1-4 - TRBV7-9 CASSSRRGDATNEKLFF TGTGCCAGCAGCTCAAGACGGGGGGATGCAACTAATGAAAAACTGTTTTTT
- TRBJ1-5 TRBD1 TRBV6-5 CATAGTESNQPQHF TGTGCCACCGCGGGGACAGAAAGCAATCAGCCCCAGCATTTT
- TRBJ2-2 - TRBV7-8 CASSVMRTNTGELFF TGTGCCAGCAGCGTAATGAGGACGAACACCGGGGAGCTGTTTTTT
- TRBJ2-3 - TRBV6-5 CASSNTATIRRTQYF TGTGCCAGCAGTAACACAGCCACAATTCGCCGTACGCAGTATTTT
- TRBJ1-2 TRBD1 TRBV11-3 CASSLEAGRGLGYGYTF TGTGCCAGCAGCTTAGAGGCAGGCAGGGGGCTAGGGTATGGCTACACCTTC
- TRBJ1-2 - TRBV5-1 CASSPQTGNYGYTF TGCGCCAGCAGCCCCCAGACAGGAAACTATGGCTACACCTTC
- TRBJ2-2 - TRBV5-1 CASSLDTNTGELFF TGCGCCAGCAGCTTGGATACGAACACCGGGGAGCTGTTTTTT
- TRBJ2-3 TRBD2 TRBV15 CATSRDLAVSGTDTQYF TGTGCCACCAGCAGAGATCTAGCGGTGTCAGGCACAGATACGCAGTATTTT